This T cell receptor beta chain was identified in a study of cytomegalovirus exposure and HLA in healthy donors. Study-level points and caveats: As was reported, the classifier diagnosed cytomegalovirus status with high specificity and sensitivity. In a later analysis, HLA-C alleles had the fewest associated TCRs, DRB1 alleles the most. There were 164 TCR beta chains listed as cytomegalovirus-associated.

These donors counted as nominally healthy when sampled, but unrecorded immune exposures were likely. For this clone: As yet, its antigen is unknown.

PCR used 60 Vbeta primers and 13 Jbeta primers. The assay was immunoSEQ multiplex PCR, and TCRdb's table has in-frame clones only and misses some. The sample holds 100,000 to 150,000 clones, less than 90% seen once. J gave up 1 base and V 4 bases, and 6 bases lay outside the gene matches. CDR1 is MGHRA and CDR2 is YSYEKL in the germline V gene. The CDR3 loop spans 18 amino acids. V usage is TRBV4-1 and J usage is TRBJ2-4; TRBD2 matches at 14 bases. The receptor was derived from a man aged 40-55 years in good health and CMV-seronegative. Specimen: PBMCs. CDR3 nucleotides: TGCGCCAGCAGCCCCGGACTAGCGGGGGGTCGGGCCAAAAACATTCAGTACTTC. As protein: CASSPGLAGGRAKNIQYF.